The entry below describes one TCR beta chain. The antigen it binds to is not known. Base quality data are lacking; no much larger clone is found one base away. The immunoSEQ Assay, a bias-controlled multiplex PCR, was used to amplify TCRbeta CDR3 regions from genomic DNA. On the study's bioinformatics: The number of nucleated cells in each sample was estimated from the amplification of reference gene primers within the assay. To quantify the absolute abundance of each unique TCRbeta CDR3 rearrangement, sequence reads were collapsed and filtered. For each sample, productive Simpson clonality was calculated as the square root of Simpson's diversity index over productive rearrangements. TCRdb carries this immuneACCESS record with in-frame sequences only. Its versions omit some clonotypes, under half of them owing to an unresolved V gene in the studies checked, with the rest unexplained. V, J and clone size were drawn from that table, and D and trimming were deduced from the DNA. Recorded for this sample are roughly 340,000 clones; around 87% of them occurred a single time. The ten largest clonotypes hold around 1.9% of the sample.

This record comes from a study of blood T cell repertoires in COVID-19 (dated by TCRdb to about 2020). Looking at the study overall: For ImmuneRACE Cohort 3, a participant was defined as recovered based on two consecutive negative NP/OP PCR tests, clearance by a healthcare professional, or resolution of symptoms. The samples were drawn from two sources: the first 160 participants of the ongoing ImmuneRACE study, and over 950 subjects contributed by 6 global collaborators. Samples covering the acute and convalescent phases of COVID-19 were provided by collaborators in the United States, Italy and Spain. Where HLA class I and class II types were available, the types were taken from metadata supplied by the sample provider, not from assay-based typing. A freely available public database, intended as a resource for researchers studying the immune response to SARS-CoV-2, is where the repertoires were released. Deeply sampled blood TCRbeta repertoires from subjects exposed to, actively infected with, or recovered from COVID-19 were included in the dataset. The sample metadata nearly always contained a de-identified subject ID, COVID-19 status, age in years and sex. The material from the prospective study consisted of cDNA or gDNA derived from T cells, B-cell-depleted T cells, or PBMCs.

Study-level results and caveats: Clinical and demographic metadata were provided uncurated, with the amount varying by source and participant.

Participants in the prospective study were enrolled through a virtual design, were aged roughly 18 to 100 years, and lived in 24 United States geographic areas. In the prospective study, participants were assigned to cohorts based on the clinical history participants reported in a screening survey and a study questionnaire. In the prospective study, mobile phlebotomists collected whole blood, serum and a nasopharyngeal or oropharyngeal swab from each participant. Participants in the prospective study had the option to provide additional blood draws and questionnaires over a roughly 2-month period. Blood samples from the prospective study were shipped frozen or at room temperature prior to DNA extraction. Reading the germline V gene gives CDR1 MGHRA and CDR2 YSYEKL. V is trimmed back by 3 bases and J by 5 bases, and the junction contains 12 bases that no gene match accounts for. Measured from the cysteine to the phenylalanine, the CDR3 is 17 residues long. Only CDR3 DNA remains: 51 bases, in frame from the first base.

Recombination linked TRBV4-1 to TRBJ1-4, with 7 bases in between that match TRBD1. This clonotype was obtained from a man aged 40-49 years in a cohort exposed to, infected with or recovered from COVID-19 (not recorded which). The material sequenced was PBMCs or T cells enriched from blood (not recorded which). The CDR3 reads CASSHGRAGGRNEKLFF. In nucleotides, the sequence is TGCGCCAGCAGCCACGGCAGGGCAGGGGGGAGGAATGAAAAACTGTTTTTT.